The 14 T cell receptor beta chains below were found in one sample sequenced in a study of memory CD4+ T cells and cytomegalovirus serostatus. Single viable CD3+CD4+CD8-CD45RO+ cells were sorted as the memory CD4+ T cells. Measured with immunoSEQ multiplex PCR; TCRdb has only the in-frame clones, and not every one. The repertoire includes roughly 67,000 clones, 76% of them detected once, and around 4.5% sits in the top ten. The sequencing input was memory CD4+ T cells from blood. These receptors were taken from an adult in good health and CMV-seropositive.

This clone was picked up a small number of times. The chain links TRBV7-2 to TRBJ2-3; either TRBD1 or TRBD2 may fit D (5 bases each). The CDR3 consists of 14 residues. Trimming took 5 bases from V and 0 from J, leaving 9 bases between them. Per germline, CDR1 SGHTA and CDR2 FQGNSA. CDR3 DNA: TGTGCCAGCAGCCCCCGGGACAGCACAGATACGCAGTATTTT. It specifies CASSPRDSTDTQYF.

The chain carries TRBV14 and TRBJ2-2; 10 bases fit TRBD2. The trim removed 4 bases at V and 2 bases at J, leaving 7 bases unmatched. The CDR3 is 17 amino acids. CDR1 and CDR2 (germline): SGHDN, FVKESK. The CDR3 sequence: CASSRNLAGENTGELFF. CDR3 in DNA: TGTGCCAGCAGCCGGAACCTAGCGGGAGAAAACACCGGGGAGCTGTTTTTT.

J is TRBJ1-4 and V is TRBV10-1, with a tentative D call TRBD1 (6 bases). V gave up 8 bases and J gave up 8 bases, with 9 bases separating them. CDR3 length: 11 amino acids. The germline CDR1 and CDR2 sequences are WNHNN and SYGVQD (reference sequence). The CDR3 protein is CASGRGEKLFF. The CDR3 nucleotides read TGCGCCAGCGGCAGGGGCGAAAAACTGTTTTTT.

Worth noting for this clone: A read error may account for a junction end that differs from germline. J is TRBJ1-5 and V is TRBV28, with D maybe TRBD1 (6 bases). Germline V gene data show CDR1 as MDHEN and CDR2 as SYDVKM. The CDR3 loop spans 17 amino acids. CDR3: CASTLGSLTGWDQPQHF. CDR3 bases: TGTGCCAGCACTTTAGGCTCTCTCACAGGGTGGGATCAGCCCCAGCATTTT. The whole variable domain, filled in from reference TRBV28 and TRBJ1-5, reads DVKVTQSSRYLVKRTGEKVFLECVQDMDHENMFWYRQDPGLGLRLIYFSYDVKMKEKGDIPEGYSVSREKKERFSLILESASTNQTSMYLCASTLGSLTGWDQPQHFGDGTRLSIL.

This sequence joins TRBV7-3 and TRBJ2-6; D call uncertain. This CDR3 spans 15 amino acids. The germline V gene encodes CDR1 SGHTA and CDR2 FQGTGA. Trimming stripped 5 bases from V and 2 bases from J, with 10 bases between. CDR3 nucleotide sequence: TGTGCCAGCAGCCCTCACGGTCCTGGGGCCAACGTCCTGACTTTC. Translating it yields CASSPHGPGANVLTF.

The chain carries TRBV7-3 and TRBJ2-3; TRBD1 agrees at 9 bases. J lost 2 bases, V lost 2 bases, and 2 bases had no gene match. The CDR3 is 15 amino acids. From germline, CDR1 is SGHTA and CDR2 FQGTGA. The CDR3 loop is CASSLGDRDTDTQYF. The CDR3 DNA reads TGTGCCAGCAGCTTAGGGGACAGGGACACAGATACGCAGTATTTT.

The chain joins TRBV28 to TRBJ2-4; a weak D match, TRBD2 (5 bases). Germline V CDR1 and CDR2: MDHEN, SYDVKM. The V end lost 6 bases, the J end lost 5 bases, and 20 bases lay between the germline ends. The CDR3 spans 16 residues. This CDR3 reads CASSPSVGGRENIQYF. For the CDR3, the DNA is TGTGCCAGCAGCCCTTCAGTGGGCGGGCGGGAAAACATTCAGTACTTC.

The CDR3 is CASSFSGQGDVLGHYNSPLHF. The DNA of the CDR3 is TGTGCCAGCAGCTTCTCGGGACAGGGGGATGTATTAGGGCATTATAATTCACCCCTCCACTTT. This rearrangement joins TRBV7-8 to TRBJ1-6; 11 bases fit TRBD1. With V trimmed by 3 bases and J by 4 bases, 17 bases remained unmatched. Germline V CDR1 and CDR2: SGHVS, FQNEAQ. The CDR3 is 21 residues long.

The CDR3 nucleotides read TGCGCCAGCAGCTGGAAGGGACCAGGCAGCGAGCAGTACTTC. Translation gives CASSWKGPGSEQYF. The chain combines TRBV5-1 with TRBJ2-7, with D perhaps matching TRBD1 or TRBD2 (5 bases each). CDR1 is SGHRS, CDR2 YFSETQ, per germline. The V end lost 3 bases, the J end lost 6 bases, and 16 bases lay between the germline ends. The CDR3 loop spans 14 amino acids.

The chain joins TRBV19 to TRBJ2-3, with D perhaps TRBD2 (6 bases). Trimming removed 8 bases from V and 2 bases from J, with 14 bases in between. The CDR3 totals 14 residues. In germline, CDR1 is LNHDA, CDR2 SQIVND (reference sequence). The CDR3: CASSGGAYTDTQYF. DNA of the CDR3: TGTGCCAGTTCCGGCGGGGCGTACACAGATACGCAGTATTTT. Full variable domain (missing parts from reference TRBV19 and TRBJ2-3): DGGITQSPKYLFRKEGQNVTLSCEQNLNHDAMYWYRQDPGQGLRLIYYSQIVNDFQKGDIAEGYSVSREKKESFPLTVTSAQKNPTAFYLCASSGGAYTDTQYFGPGTRLTVL.

The chain couples TRBV5-1 to TRBJ1-2, with D possibly TRBD1 on 6 matching bases. CDR3 length equals 15 residues. Germline V gene sequence: CDR1 SGHRS, CDR2 YFSETQ. V was cut by 0 bases and J by 2 bases, with 11 bases left in between. CDR3 DNA sequence: TGCGCCAGCAGCTTGGATGCAGGGGACAACTATGGCTACACCTTC. It translates to CASSLDAGDNYGYTF.

The chain links TRBV5-1 to TRBJ2-7; tentatively, D is TRBD2 (6 bases). The CDR3 is 15 amino acids. Germline V gene lookup returns CDR1 SGHRS and CDR2 YFSETQ. V gave up 0 bases and J gave up 7 bases, with 17 bases separating them. CDR3 DNA: TGCGCCAGCAGCTTGGACGTTGGAGGGGCCAAGGAGCAGTACTTC. It codes for CASSLDVGGAKEQYF.

The gene calls are TRBV28 and TRBJ1-5; D is ambiguous. CDR1 is MDHEN and CDR2 is SYDVKM in the germline V gene. Trimming took off 3 bases at V and 9 bases at J, with 12 bases between the two ends. This CDR3 spans 13 amino acids. CDR3 sequence reads: CASSFTSSGPQHF. CDR3 DNA: TGTGCCAGCAGTTTCACTTCGTCGGGGCCCCAGCATTTT. The full variable domain, with the rest looked up from reference TRBV28 and TRBJ1-5, is DVKVTQSSRYLVKRTGEKVFLECVQDMDHENMFWYRQDPGLGLRLIYFSYDVKMKEKGDIPEGYSVSREKKERFSLILESASTNQTSMYLCASSFTSSGPQHFGDGTRLSIL.

This clone came up once. At one of its ends the junction is not consistent with the germline gene, which may arise from a read error. The V and J genes are TRBV5-1 and TRBJ2-2; possibly TRBD1 for D (5 bases). Germline assignment: CDR1 SGHRS and CDR2 YFSETQ. This CDR3 is 13 amino acids long. CDR3 protein: CASSAGNNGELFF. CDR3 DNA sequence: TGCGCCAGCAGCGCAGGGAACAACGGGGAGCTGTTTTTT. The full variable domain, with the rest looked up from reference TRBV5-1 and TRBJ2-2, is KAGVTQTPRYLIKTRGQQVTLSCSPISGHRSVSWYQQTPGQGLQFLFEYFSETQRNKGNFPGRFSGRQFSNSRSEMNVSTLELGDSALYLCASSAGNNGELFFGEGSRLTVL.